Reported below is one TCR beta chain. This sample was included in a study of blood T cell repertoires in COVID-19. Looking at the study overall: The origin of the acute and convalescent COVID-19 samples was the United States, Italy and Spain.

Per the authors' pipeline: Reference gene primer amplification in the assay estimated nucleated cell counts. Libraries were prepared by immunoSEQ multiplex PCR; TCRdb keeps only in-frame clonotypes and omits some of them. Clone size and V and J calls were adopted from that table, with D and trimming inferred from the DNA. The sample consists of 250,000 or so clones, about four fifths of them appearing once. The clonotype comes from a woman between 18 and 29 years old with acute or convalescent COVID-19. The sequencing input was peripheral blood.

The DNA of the CDR3 is TGTGCCAGCAGCTTAGAACAGGGAGCCGGAAACACCATATATTTT. Translated, it gives CASSLEQGAGNTIYF. The chain employs TRBV7-3 and TRBJ1-3; D might be TRBD1 (6 bases). The CDR3 spans 15 residues. CDR1 is SGHTA, CDR2 FQGTGA, per germline. Between the trimmed V and J ends, which lost 2 bases and 4 bases, there was a span of 12 bases.